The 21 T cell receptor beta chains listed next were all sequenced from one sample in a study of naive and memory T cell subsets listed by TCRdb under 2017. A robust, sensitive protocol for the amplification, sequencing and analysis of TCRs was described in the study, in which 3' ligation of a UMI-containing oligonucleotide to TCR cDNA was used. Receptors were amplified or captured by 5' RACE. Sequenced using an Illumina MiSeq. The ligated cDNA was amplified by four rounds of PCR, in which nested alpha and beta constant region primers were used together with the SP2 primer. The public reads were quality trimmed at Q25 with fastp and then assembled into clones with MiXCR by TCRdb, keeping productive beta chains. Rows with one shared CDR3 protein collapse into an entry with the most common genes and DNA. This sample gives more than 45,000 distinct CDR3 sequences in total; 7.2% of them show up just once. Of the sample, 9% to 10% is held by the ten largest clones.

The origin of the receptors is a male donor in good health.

The CDR3 DNA reads as TGTGCCAGCAGCATCCCACTAGCGCGGCATCAGTACTTC. This sequence encodes CASSIPLARHQYF. The chain has TRBV7-2 and TRBJ2-5, with TRBD2 matching over 7 bases. Germline V gene sequence: CDR1 SGHTA, CDR2 FQGNSA. The V segment lost 5 bases and the J segment 11 bases; nucleotides outside the gene matches: 11. The CDR3 covers 13 residues.

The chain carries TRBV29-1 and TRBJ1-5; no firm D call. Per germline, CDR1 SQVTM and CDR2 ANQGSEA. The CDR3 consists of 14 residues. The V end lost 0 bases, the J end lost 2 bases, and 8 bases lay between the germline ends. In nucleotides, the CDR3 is TGCAGCGTTGAAGATAGGCCATGCAATCAGCCCCAGCATTTT. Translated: CSVEDRPCNQPQHF.

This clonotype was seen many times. The chain's CDR3 is CSVREGNTIYF. CDR3 bases: TGCAGCGTGAGGGAAGGAAACACCATATATTTT. This sequence joins TRBV29-1 and TRBJ1-3; D remains ambiguous. V lost 6 bases to trimming and J lost 4 bases, with 7 bases between them. The V gene's germline CDR1 is SQVTM and CDR2 ANQGSEA. The CDR3 runs to 11 residues.

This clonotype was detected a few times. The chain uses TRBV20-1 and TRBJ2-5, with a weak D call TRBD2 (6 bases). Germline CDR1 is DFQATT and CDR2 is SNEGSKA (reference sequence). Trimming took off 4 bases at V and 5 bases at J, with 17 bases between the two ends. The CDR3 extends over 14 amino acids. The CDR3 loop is CSATPGTLWETQYF. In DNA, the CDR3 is TGCAGTGCTACCCCCGGGACTTTATGGGAGACCCAGTACTTC.

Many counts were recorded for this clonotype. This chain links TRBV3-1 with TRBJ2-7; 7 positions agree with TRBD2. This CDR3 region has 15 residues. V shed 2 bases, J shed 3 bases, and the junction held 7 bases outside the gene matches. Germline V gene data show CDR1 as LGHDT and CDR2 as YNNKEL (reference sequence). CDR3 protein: CASSQLSGEHYEQYF. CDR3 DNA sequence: TGTGCCAGCAGCCAACTCAGCGGGGAGCACTACGAGCAGTACTTC.

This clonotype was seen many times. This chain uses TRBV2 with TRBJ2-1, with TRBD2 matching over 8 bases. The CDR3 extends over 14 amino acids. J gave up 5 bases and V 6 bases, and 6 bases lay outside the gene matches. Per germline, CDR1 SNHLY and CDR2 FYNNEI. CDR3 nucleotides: TGTGCCAGCAGATTAGCGGGATTTAACAATGAGCAGTTCTTC. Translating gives CASRLAGFNNEQFF.

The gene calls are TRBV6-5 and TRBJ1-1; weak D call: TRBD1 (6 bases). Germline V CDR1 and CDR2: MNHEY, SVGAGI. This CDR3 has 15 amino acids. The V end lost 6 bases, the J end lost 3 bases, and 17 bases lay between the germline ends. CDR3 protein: CASSLTGWGDTEAFF. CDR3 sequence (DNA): TGTGCCAGCAGCCTTACAGGGTGGGGAGACACTGAAGCTTTCTTT.

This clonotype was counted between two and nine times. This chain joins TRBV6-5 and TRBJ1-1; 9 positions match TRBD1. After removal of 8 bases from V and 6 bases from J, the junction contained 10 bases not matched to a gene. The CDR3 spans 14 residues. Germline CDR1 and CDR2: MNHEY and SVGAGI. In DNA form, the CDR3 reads TGTGCCAGCGTAGCCACAGGGGGCCCCGCTGAAGCTTTCTTT. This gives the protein CASVATGGPAEAFF.

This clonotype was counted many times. CDR3 coding DNA: TGTGCCAGCTCACCAGCCAGGGGAGATACGAACACTGAAGCTTTCTTT. Protein: CASSPARGDTNTEAFF. The gene calls are TRBV18 and TRBJ1-1; the D gene is possibly TRBD1 (6 bases). Germline V gene sequence: CDR1 KGHSH, CDR2 LQKENI. The germline V and J ends were trimmed by 2 bases and 1 base, with 14 bases remaining between them. The CDR3 is made up of 16 amino acids.

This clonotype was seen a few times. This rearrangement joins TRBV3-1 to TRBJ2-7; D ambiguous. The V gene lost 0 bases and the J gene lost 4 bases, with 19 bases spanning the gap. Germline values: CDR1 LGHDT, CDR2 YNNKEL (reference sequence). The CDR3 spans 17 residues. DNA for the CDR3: TGTGCCAGCAGCCAAGATAGTAGGGCCGCTGCTCCTTACGAGCAGTACTTC. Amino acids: CASSQDSRAAAPYEQYF.

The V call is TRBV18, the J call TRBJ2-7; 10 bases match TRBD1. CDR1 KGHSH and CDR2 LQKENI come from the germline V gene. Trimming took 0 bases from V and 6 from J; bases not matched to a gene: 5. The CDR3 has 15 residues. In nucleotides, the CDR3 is TGTGCCAGCTCACCACCGGGACAGGGGTTGGGCGAGCAGTACTTC. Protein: CASSPPGQGLGEQYF.

The CDR3 region has the DNA TGTGCCAGCAGTTACTCACCCACATCCGGGACTCCCAACTCAGAGTTCTTC. The encoded protein is CASSYSPTSGTPNSEFF. The chain links TRBV6-6 to TRBJ2-1; TRBD2 might be the D (6 bases). Deletions cut 0 bases from V and 14 bases from J, with 26 bases between. The CDR3 covers 17 residues. Germline-derived CDR1 and CDR2 are MNHNY and SVGAGI (reference sequence).

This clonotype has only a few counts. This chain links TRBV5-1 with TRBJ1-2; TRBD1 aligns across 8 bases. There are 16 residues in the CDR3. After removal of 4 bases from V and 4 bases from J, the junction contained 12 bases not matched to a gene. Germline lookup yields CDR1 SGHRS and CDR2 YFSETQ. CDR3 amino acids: CASSPWTGSGSYGYTF. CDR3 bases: TGCGCCAGCAGCCCCTGGACAGGGAGCGGGTCCTATGGCTACACCTTC.

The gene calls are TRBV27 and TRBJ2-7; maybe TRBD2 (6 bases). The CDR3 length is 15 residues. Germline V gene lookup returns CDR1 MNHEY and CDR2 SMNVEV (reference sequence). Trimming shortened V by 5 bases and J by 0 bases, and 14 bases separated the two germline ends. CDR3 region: CASSPPGLISYEQYF. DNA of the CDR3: TGTGCCAGCAGTCCGCCGGGACTGATCTCCTACGAGCAGTACTTC.

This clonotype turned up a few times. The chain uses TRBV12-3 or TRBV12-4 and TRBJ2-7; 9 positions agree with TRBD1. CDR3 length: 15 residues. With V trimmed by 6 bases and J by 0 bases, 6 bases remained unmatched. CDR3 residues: CASSIGQGRSYEQYF. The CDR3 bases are TGTGCCAGCAGCATTGGACAGGGGCGCTCCTACGAGCAGTACTTC.

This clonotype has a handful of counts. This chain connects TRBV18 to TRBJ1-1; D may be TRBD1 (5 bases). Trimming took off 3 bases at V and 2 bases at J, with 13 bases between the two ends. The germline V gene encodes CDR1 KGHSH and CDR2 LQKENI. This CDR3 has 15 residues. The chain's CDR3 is CASSPLIRDNTEAFF. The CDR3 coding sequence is TGTGCCAGCTCACCGTTGATTAGGGACAACACTGAAGCTTTCTTT.

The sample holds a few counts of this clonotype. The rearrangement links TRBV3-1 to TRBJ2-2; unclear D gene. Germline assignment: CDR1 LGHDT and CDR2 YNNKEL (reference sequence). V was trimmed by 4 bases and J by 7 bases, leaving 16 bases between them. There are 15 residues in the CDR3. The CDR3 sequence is CASSRRLSAGGELFF. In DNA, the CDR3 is TGTGCCAGCAGCCGACGACTGAGCGCAGGCGGGGAGCTGTTTTTT.

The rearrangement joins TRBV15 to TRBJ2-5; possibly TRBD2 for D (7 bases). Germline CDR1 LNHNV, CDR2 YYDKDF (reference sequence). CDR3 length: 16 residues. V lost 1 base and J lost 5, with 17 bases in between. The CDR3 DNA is TGTGCCACCAGCAGAGGCCCACAGGGAGGGCGGGAGACCCAGTACTTC. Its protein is CATSRGPQGGRETQYF.

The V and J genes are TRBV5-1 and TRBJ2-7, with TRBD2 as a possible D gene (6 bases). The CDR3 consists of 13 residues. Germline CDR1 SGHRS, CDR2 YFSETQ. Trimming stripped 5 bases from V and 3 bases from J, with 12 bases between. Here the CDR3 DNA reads TGCGCCAGCAGTCCCGGGACTTACTACGAGCAGTACTTC. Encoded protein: CASSPGTYYEQYF.

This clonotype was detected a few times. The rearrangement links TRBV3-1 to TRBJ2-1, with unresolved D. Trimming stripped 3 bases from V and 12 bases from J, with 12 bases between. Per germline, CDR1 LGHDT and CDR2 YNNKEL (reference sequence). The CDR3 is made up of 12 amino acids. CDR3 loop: CASSHGRSGQFF. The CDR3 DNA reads TGTGCCAGCAGCCATGGACGATCTGGGCAGTTCTTC.

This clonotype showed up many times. CDR3 sequence: CASSVQGNSPLHF. CDR3 coding DNA: TGTGCCAGCAGTGTCCAGGGGAATTCACCCCTCCACTTT. This chain connects TRBV25-1 to TRBJ1-6, with a possible D match to TRBD1 (6 bases). Looked up from germline, CDR1 is MGHDK and CDR2 is SYGVNS. Trimming stripped 4 bases from V and 7 bases from J, with 8 bases between. CDR3 size: 13 residues.